The sequence of this TCR beta chain was determined in a study of blood T cells in healthy people across ages. Findings and limits, study-wide: Per million T cells, the diversity of TCR beta decreased roughly linearly as age advanced. Unknown CMV status may confound age-related changes in expanded clones. Compared with aged donors, long-lived donors showed fewer expanded clones, suggesting selection.

Sample-barcoded 5' priming and a J-beta primer mix drove a second PCR of about 7 to 12 cycles. TCRdb re-called the 5' RACE reads through MiXCR, storing one row per CDR3 protein. The profile shows 980,000 or so distinct CDR3 sequences, around 49% of them singletons. On this clonotype: Its cognate antigen is unknown.

V was shortened by 0 bases and J by 7 bases, with 16 bases between the two germline ends. Germline CDR1 is SGHRS and CDR2 is YFSETQ. The CDR3 has 15 amino acids. The chain is built from TRBV5-1 and TRBJ1-2; D is perhaps TRBD1 (5 bases). This receptor was obtained from a man between 25 and 39 years old in good health. Sequencing was carried out using blood. The CDR3 sequence: CASSLGAVWGFGYTF. The CDR3 region has the DNA TGCGCCAGCAGCTTGGGTGCAGTTTGGGGGTTTGGCTACACCTTC.